These 18 T cell receptor beta chains were all obtained from the same sample, sequenced in a study of T-cell memory formation after mild COVID-19. TCRdb ran MiXCR on the 5' RACE reads and lists one entry per CDR3 protein. Of 200,000 to 250,000 distinct CDR3 sequences detected, around 9.5% appear once; the ten largest clones hold roughly 3.5%. The material sequenced was PBMCs or a T cell subset sorted from them (not recorded which). The receptors were gathered from a man aged 18 to 29 who had mild COVID-19 (a few samples of this study predate the infection). Cell type and time point are not known.

This clonotype occurred a few times. The rearrangement links TRBV9 to TRBJ1-6, with 9 bases identical to TRBD1. Germline V gives CDR1 SGDLS, CDR2 YYNGEE. This CDR3 is 16 amino acids long. J was trimmed by 6 bases and V by 0 bases; bases with no gene match: 4. The CDR3 sequence: CASSVGPGQGNSPLHF. The CDR3 coding sequence is TGTGCCAGCAGCGTAGGCCCGGGACAGGGTAATTCACCCCTCCACTTT.

This clonotype was counted between two and nine times. The chain joins TRBV2 to TRBJ2-1; the D call may be TRBD1 or TRBD2 (5 bases each). CDR1 is SNHLY, CDR2 FYNNEI, per germline. This CDR3 is built from 14 residues. V dropped 8 bases and J dropped 6 bases, with 17 bases sitting between them. CDR3 sequence: CASFLWSGTNEQFF. The DNA for the CDR3 is TGTGCCAGCTTTTTGTGGTCAGGGACCAATGAGCAGTTCTTC. Filled out from reference TRBV2 and TRBJ2-1, the complete variable domain reads EPEVTQTPSHQVTQMGQEVILRCVPISNHLYFYWYRQILGQKVEFLVSFYNNEISEKSEIFDDQFSVERPDGSNFTLKIRSTKLEDSAMYFCASFLWSGTNEQFFGPGTRLTVL.

The chain is built from TRBV5-1 and TRBJ2-2; D unclear. The CDR3 sequence is 15 residues long. V was shortened by 3 bases and J by 1 base, with 10 bases between the two germline ends. Germline CDR1 is SGHRS and CDR2 is YFSETQ. Here the CDR3 DNA reads TGCGCCAGCAGCTCCCTCCCGCGGAACACCGGGGAGCTGTTTTTT. It translates to CASSSLPRNTGELFF.

This chain's CDR3 is CASSQDRVNTGELFF. DNA for the CDR3: TGCGCCAGCAGCCAAGATCGTGTCAACACCGGGGAGCTGTTTTTT. J is TRBJ2-2 and V is TRBV4-3; no firm D call. Per the germline V gene, CDR1 is LGHNA and CDR2 is YSLEER. CDR3 length: 15 amino acids. Trimming left V 0 bases short and J 2 bases short, with 7 bases between.

The chain uses TRBV24-1 and TRBJ1-5; 7 nucleotides agree with TRBD1. The junction had 5 bases not matched to a gene; V was cut back by 10 bases and J by 3 bases. Germline CDR1 is KGHDR and CDR2 is SFDVKD. The CDR3 runs 13 residues. The chain's CDR3 is CATQTGTNQPQHF. As DNA, the CDR3 is TGTGCCACGCAGACAGGGACCAATCAGCCCCAGCATTTT.

V usage is TRBV9 and J usage is TRBJ2-1; no clear D. The CDR3 runs to 13 residues. Germline CDR1 and CDR2: SGDLS and YYNGEE. Trimming shortened V by 4 bases and J by 4 bases, and 9 bases separated the two germline ends. The CDR3 coding sequence is TGTGCCAGCAGCCCGCAGAGGTACAATGAGCAGTTCTTC. Its translation is CASSPQRYNEQFF.

This clonotype appeared a few times. This chain uses TRBV6-2 or TRBV6-3 with TRBJ1-6, with D hard to call. This CDR3 comprises 14 residues. Germline CDR1 and CDR2: MNHEY and SVGEGT. Trimming pared 4 bases from V and 9 bases from J, leaving 13 bases between. The CDR3 DNA follows: TGTGCCAGCAGTTCCCTGGAGGCGGGTTCACCCCTCCACTTT. It yields the protein CASSSLEAGSPLHF.

There are a few counts of this clonotype. CDR3 sequence (DNA): TGTGCCAGCAGGTCCCAGCCGGGATCGTACGAGCAGTACGTC. Translation: CASRSQPGSYEQYV. The genes are TRBV2 and TRBJ2-7; TRBD2 is a possible D gene (5 bases). Trimming pared 6 bases from V and 4 bases from J, leaving 16 bases between. Per the germline V gene, CDR1 is SNHLY and CDR2 is FYNNEI. CDR3 length: 14 residues.

The V gene is TRBV5-5, the J gene TRBJ2-1, with a weak D call TRBD2 (6 bases). Deletions cut 3 bases from V and 15 bases from J, with 19 bases between. Per germline, CDR1 SGHKS and CDR2 YYEKEE (reference sequence). CDR3 length: 13 residues. CDR3 sequence: CASSSSTHPGGFF. The CDR3 DNA reads as TGTGCCAGCAGCTCTTCAACCCACCCCGGGGGGTTCTTC.

The chain is built from TRBV18 and TRBJ2-3; 11 nucleotides line up with TRBD1. This CDR3 region has 14 residues. From germline, CDR1 is KGHSH and CDR2 LQKENI. J lost 5 bases, V lost 2 bases, and 0 bases had no gene match. The CDR3 DNA is TGTGCCAGCTCACCAGGGACAGGGGGAGATACGCAGTATTTT. Protein: CASSPGTGGDTQYF.

The rearrangement links TRBV6-2 or TRBV6-3 to TRBJ2-1, with D possibly matching TRBD1 (6 bases). V was cut by 2 bases and J by 6 bases, with 14 bases left in between. Germline loops: CDR1 MNHEY, CDR2 SVGEGT. The CDR3 has 15 residues. CDR3 protein: CASSYLQGTPNEQFF. DNA of the CDR3: TGTGCCAGCAGTTACCTCCAGGGGACCCCCAATGAGCAGTTCTTC.

This clonotype was seen only a few times. This rearrangement joins TRBV20-1 to TRBJ2-5; D is perhaps TRBD2 (6 bases). The CDR3 spans 14 residues. V was shortened by 3 bases and J by 5 bases, with 16 bases between the two germline ends. Germline lookup yields CDR1 DFQATT and CDR2 SNEGSKA (reference sequence). This CDR3 is CSARTVASEETQYF. Here the CDR3 DNA reads TGCAGTGCTAGGACGGTGGCTAGCGAGGAGACCCAGTACTTC.

This clonotype has only a few counts. This sequence joins TRBV7-2 and TRBJ2-3; D gene unclear. Trimming took off 5 bases at V and 6 bases at J, with 9 bases between the two ends. The CDR3 covers 12 residues. The germline V gene encodes CDR1 SGHTA and CDR2 FQGNSA. In DNA form, the CDR3 reads TGTGCCAGCAGCAGACCCGGGGATACGCAGTATTTT. It codes for CASSRPGDTQYF.

This clonotype was counted many times. J is TRBJ2-2 and V is TRBV14; 9 positions agree with TRBD2. V trimming: 2 bases; J trimming: 5 bases; junction bases outside the gene matches: 12. The CDR3 runs 18 residues. Germline V gene data show CDR1 as SGHDN and CDR2 as FVKESK. CDR3 bases: TGTGCCAGCAGCCAAACGCGGGGGGGCCTGAGTAGGACCGGGGAGCTGTTTTTT. Its translation: CASSQTRGGLSRTGELFF.

Concerning this clonotype itself: The junction departs from germline at one end; a sequencing error may be responsible. V usage is TRBV12-3 or TRBV12-4 and J usage is TRBJ1-2, with 7 bases that match TRBD1. This CDR3 has 15 amino acids. The CDR3 bases are TGTGCCAGCAGCCGTCCCGGGACAGTGGCACGTTCACTCAGATTC. It yields the protein CASSRPGTVARSLRF.

Many counts were recorded for this clonotype. The CDR3 nucleotides read TGTGCCAGCTCAGCTGGACAGGGGATGGAGACCCAGTACTTC. As protein: CASSAGQGMETQYF. The chain links TRBV18 to TRBJ2-5, with 9 positions matching TRBD1. V was pared by 5 bases and J by 5 bases, with 6 bases of the junction left unmatched. The CDR3 has 14 amino acids. Germline lookup yields CDR1 KGHSH and CDR2 LQKENI.

In this sample, this clonotype turned up many times. This chain links TRBV12-3 or TRBV12-4 with TRBJ2-7, with TRBD1 matching over 10 bases. The V and J ends lost 8 bases and 2 bases, in that order; junction bases with no gene match: 9. The CDR3 is made up of 15 amino acids. CDR3 amino acids: CASRRTGGLPYEQYV. In DNA, the CDR3 is TGTGCCAGCCGAAGGACAGGGGGTTTACCCTACGAGCAGTACGTC.

As for this clonotype: This likely comes from a read error, as the CDR3 has no conserved phenylalanine or tryptophan at its end. The V gene is TRBV12-3 or TRBV12-4, the J gene TRBJ1-6; TRBD1 agrees at 8 bases. After removal of 5 bases from V and 6 bases from J, the junction contained 3 bases not matched to a gene. This CDR3 comprises 14 residues. The CDR3, as DNA: TGTGCCAGCAGTCTCGGACAGGGTAATTCACCCCTCCACCTT. It yields the protein CASSLGQGNSPLHL.